Listed below are T cell receptor beta chains from one sample, sequenced in a study of human T cells and chemical hapten exposure. TCRdb used MiXCR to reprocess the RACE reads, holding one entry per CDR3 protein. The sample carries under 100,000 distinct CDR3 sequences, around 9.3% recorded once. The sequences come from whole blood, collected in connection with sensitization to the hapten diphenylcyclopropenone (DPC). The receptor set was obtained from a woman aged 45-59 years with alopecia areata. Some clones in this sample may be carry-over from other donors' samples. CDR3s include the opening cysteine and the closing phenylalanine or tryptophan. A D gene is named only where the DNA matches it firmly. Clone size appears in some rows only: once, few, many, or a class for an expanded clone.

size,D,length,V,J,DNA,CDR3
few,NA,14,TRBV20-1,TRBJ2-5,TGCAGTGCATTCCCCCCACGGGGGTTTCAGACCCAGTACTTC,CSAFPPRGFQTQYF
many,TRBD1,15,TRBV2,TRBJ2-3,TGTGCCAGCAGTGGGGGACAGCGAAGCACAGATACGCAGTATTTT,CASSGGQRSTDTQYF
few,NA,15,TRBV5-5,TRBJ1-4,TGTGCCAGCAGCTCGGACGGTTTCGTAAATGAAAAACTGTTTTTT,CASSSDGFVNEKLFF
many,NA,14,TRBV3-1,TRBJ2-2,TGTGCCAGCAGCCAGAGGTCTAGGGCCGGGGAGCTGTTTTTT,CASSQRSRAGELFF
NA,TRBD1,15,TRBV12-3/TRBV12-4,TRBJ1-1,TGTGCCAGCAGTTTAACGAACAGGGGGCGGACTGAAGCTTTCTTT,CASSLTNRGRTEAFF
NA,NA,13,TRBV6-5,TRBJ1-1,TGTGCCAGCAGTTACGACCGGAACACTGAAGCTTTCTTT,CASSYDRNTEAFF
few,TRBD1,15,TRBV19,TRBJ2-2,TGTGCCAGTAGGGGGACAGGGACGAACACCGGGGAGCTGTTTTTT,CASRGTGTNTGELFF
many,NA,14,TRBV20-1,TRBJ1-1,TGCAGTGCTAGTTGGCGGGGGATGAACACTGAAGCTTTCTTT,CSASWRGMNTEAFF
many,NA,17,TRBV13,TRBJ1-1,TGTGCCAGCAGCTTTCCCCGACAGAAATTTCAGGGGATCGAAGCTTTCTTT,CASSFPRQKFQGIEAFF
NA,TRBD2,14,TRBV20-1,TRBJ2-1,TGCAGTGCTGAACGGACTAGGGAGTACAATGAGCAGTTCTTC,CSAERTREYNEQFF
many,NA,14,TRBV9,TRBJ2-7,TGTGCCAGCAGCGTTGCCACAGGGAACTACGAGCAGTACTTC,CASSVATGNYEQYF
NA,NA,12,TRBV7-2,TRBJ2-7,TGTGCCAGCAGTCTTGACAACTACGAGCAGTACTTC,CASSLDNYEQYF
NA,NA,14,TRBV7-6,TRBJ2-5,TGTGCCAGCAGCTTAGAGCGGTTCCGGTCAGCCCAGTACTTC,CASSLERFRSAQYF
many,TRBD2,14,TRBV30,TRBJ2-1,TGTGCCTGGAGTGTACTAGCGGGAGGAAATGAGCAGTTCTTC,CAWSVLAGGNEQFF
NA,TRBD1,14,TRBV9,TRBJ1-1,TGTGCCAGCAAGCCAGGGACAGCGAACACTGAAGCTTTCTTT,CASKPGTANTEAFF
many,NA,13,TRBV29-1,TRBJ2-5,TGCAGCGTTGTCGGGGTGGGTAAGGAGACCCAGTACTTC,CSVVGVGKETQYF
NA,TRBD2,15,TRBV12-3/TRBV12-4,TRBJ2-5,TGTGCCAGCAGTATATCGACTAGCGGGAGTGAGACCCAGTACTTC,CASSISTSGSETQYF
NA,NA,15,TRBV18,TRBJ1-5,TGTGCCAGCTCACCTTACGGGGAGGTCTCTCAGCCCCAGCATTTT,CASSPYGEVSQPQHF
many,TRBD2,15,TRBV7-2,TRBJ2-1,TGTGCCAGCAGCTACCTACTAGCGGGATACAATGAGCAGTTCTTC,CASSYLLAGYNEQFF
few,TRBD1,16,TRBV20-1,TRBJ2-1,TGCAGTGCTGGGGGGGGACAGGGTGGACTATACAATGAGCAGTTCTTC,CSAGGGQGGLYNEQFF
NA,NA,13,TRBV6-1,TRBJ1-2,TGTGCCAGCAGTGAAAGGACAAACTATGGCTACACCTTC,CASSERTNYGYTF
few,TRBD2,15,TRBV28,TRBJ2-1,TGTGCCAGCAACTCCGGGACTAGCGGCTCCAATGAGCAGTTCTTC,CASNSGTSGSNEQFF
many,NA,14,TRBV6-5,TRBJ2-7,TGTGCCAGCAGCCCCCGACAGGATCGTTACGAGCAGTACTTC,CASSPRQDRYEQYF
many,TRBD2,15,TRBV28,TRBJ2-7,TGTGCCAGCAGCCAACCGGGACTAGCGGGCTACGAGCAGTACTTC,CASSQPGLAGYEQYF
NA,NA,12,TRBV30,TRBJ2-3,TGTGCCTGGAGTGGAGTTACAGATTCGCAGTATTTT,CAWSGVTDSQYF
few,NA,13,TRBV5-1,TRBJ1-1,TGCGCCAGCAGCCCTGCCGGGGACACTGAAGCTTTCTTT,CASSPAGDTEAFF
NA,TRBD2,16,TRBV11-2,TRBJ2-5,TGTGCCAGCAGCTTAGAGGGTAGCGGGAGAGTAAAGACCCAGTACTTC,CASSLEGSGRVKTQYF
many,NA,14,TRBV6-1,TRBJ1-6,TGTGCCAGCAGTGAAGTCTCTGGGAATTCACCCCTCCACTTT,CASSEVSGNSPLHF
few,NA,12,TRBV6-1,TRBJ2-1,TGTGCCAGCACCCCAGACACCAATGAGCAGTTCTTC,CASTPDTNEQFF
NA,TRBD1,13,TRBV30,TRBJ2-7,TGTGCCTGGAGCGGGACAGGGGGCTACGAGCAGTACTTC,CAWSGTGGYEQYF
NA,NA,16,TRBV7-9,TRBJ2-3,TGTGCCAGCAGCGCCTCGCGGCGGCCAAGCACAGATACGCAGTATTTT,CASSASRRPSTDTQYF
many,NA,11,TRBV20-1,TRBJ2-1,TGCAGTGCTAGTGAGCTAGCGTATCAGTTCTTC,CSASELAYQFF
NA,TRBD2,16,TRBV27,TRBJ2-5,TGTGCCAGCAGTTCTGGACTAGCGGGAGGTTGGGAGACCCAGTACTTC,CASSSGLAGGWETQYF
many,NA,17,TRBV5-1,TRBJ2-3,TGCGCCAGCAGCGCCTCTAGCTTTGGAGCAGGGGCAGATACGCAGTATTTT,CASSASSFGAGADTQYF
few,NA,13,TRBV21-1,TRBJ2-7,TGTGCCAGCAGCGGTCCGACCTCCTACGAGCAGTACTTC,CASSGPTSYEQYF
few,NA,12,TRBV28,TRBJ1-1,TGTGCCAGCAGTTTACGTGGCGCTGAAGCTTTCTTT,CASSLRGAEAFF